This T cell receptor beta chain stems from a study of blood T cell repertoires in COVID-19. Background on the study: From T cells, B-cell-depleted T cells, or PBMCs came the material, which was cDNA or gDNA.

The V end lost 5 bases, the J end lost 3 bases, and 9 bases lay between the germline ends. The CDR3 consists of 12 residues. Germline V CDR1 and CDR2: SGHRS, YFSETQ. The data were produced by immunoSEQ multiplex PCR, yet TCRdb's version contains in-frame clones alone and is incomplete. The sample comprises around 26,000 clones, more than 65% of which are singletons, and 25% to 35% rests with the top ten. The sample taken for sequencing was peripheral blood. This sequence was found in a human donor in a cohort sampled during active COVID-19. J is TRBJ2-7 and V is TRBV5-1; D remains ambiguous. Written as DNA, the CDR3 is TGCGCCAGCAGTTTAACACGCTACGAGCAGTACTTC. Translated: CASSLTRYEQYF. Together with reference TRBV5-1 and TRBJ2-7, the CDR3 gives the full variable domain: KAGVTQTPRYLIKTRGQQVTLSCSPISGHRSVSWYQQTPGQGLQFLFEYFSETQRNKGNFPGRFSGRQFSNSRSEMNVSTLELGDSALYLCASSLTRYEQYFGPGTRLTVT.